Presented here are 28 T cell receptor beta chains from one specimen sequenced in a study of regulatory T cells in long-lasting Graves disease. Arm-PCR of CDR3 regions and iRepertoire HTBI primers were the basis on which TCR beta libraries were built. TCRdb itself ran the multiplex PCR reads through MiXCR, one entry per CDR3 protein. Of over 500,000 distinct CDR3 sequences listed, 16% are singletons. Time point of the sample: newly diagnosed GD, antithyroid drugs for less than 3 months. From PBMCs, RNA was extracted and then used to make the TCR library. The same sample was also used in a study of T cells in Graves' hyperthyroidism and ophthalmopathy.

The material was peripheral blood mononuclear cells (PBMCs), obtained at new diagnosis, from a patient treated with antithyroid drugs. The source of these receptors is a man aged 18-30 years with Graves disease.

This clonotype was seen repeatedly, ten times or more. This chain uses TRBV2 with TRBJ1-2; D uncertain. V was pared by 6 bases and J by 1 base, with 12 bases between. The germline V gene encodes CDR1 SNHLY and CDR2 FYNNEI. The CDR3 totals 14 residues. The CDR3 DNA reads as TGTGCCAGCAGGAAGACAACTCATAACTATGGCTACACCTTC. Its protein product is CASRKTTHNYGYTF.

This clonotype was detected ten times or more. The chain couples TRBV27 to TRBJ2-7; maybe TRBD2 (5 bases). CDR3 length: 14 residues. From germline, CDR1 is MNHEY and CDR2 SMNVEV (reference sequence). Trimming pared 2 bases from V and 2 bases from J, leaving 10 bases between. The CDR3 coding sequence is TGTGCCAGCAGTTTAGGAGGAGCACCCTACGAGCAGTACTTC. This encodes CASSLGGAPYEQYF.

This clonotype occurred many times. This chain connects TRBV28 to TRBJ1-1; the match to TRBD1 covers 7 bases. After removal of 8 bases from V and 3 bases from J, the junction contained 9 bases not matched to a gene. Per the germline V gene, CDR1 is MDHEN and CDR2 is SYDVKM. The CDR3 has 14 amino acids. The CDR3, as DNA: TGTGCCAGCCCCGCCGACAGGGCTGACACTGAAGCTTTCTTT. Translation: CASPADRADTEAFF. The whole variable domain, filled in from reference TRBV28 and TRBJ1-1, reads DVKVTQSSRYLVKRTGEKVFLECVQDMDHENMFWYRQDPGLGLRLIYFSYDVKMKEKGDIPEGYSVSREKKERFSLILESASTNQTSMYLCASPADRADTEAFFGQGTRLTVV.

The rearrangement uses TRBV19 and TRBJ2-2; D ambiguous. The CDR3 is 11 residues long. The V gene's germline CDR1 is LNHDA and CDR2 SQIVND (reference sequence). Deletions cut 7 bases from V and 6 bases from J, with 6 bases between. For the CDR3, the DNA is TGTGCCAGTACCTGGGCCGGGGAGCTGTTTTTT. Protein sequence: CASTWAGELFF.

This clonotype was detected a few times. One end of the junction fails to match germline, which may point to a read error. The chain carries TRBV5-5 and TRBJ2-1; 8 nucleotides agree with TRBD1. CDR1 and CDR2 (germline): SGHKS, YYEKEE (reference sequence). The CDR3 has 15 residues. CDR3 sequence reads: CASSLPGGSYNEQLF. The DNA for the CDR3 is TGTGCCAGCAGCTTGCCAGGGGGCTCCTACAATGAGCAGCTCTTC.

This clonotype has just a few counts. The J gene is TRBJ2-2, the V gene TRBV9; TRBD2 matches at 11 bases. Trimming removed 0 bases from V and 0 bases from J; junction bases left unmatched: 10. Germline CDR1 reads SGDLS; CDR2 reads YYNGEE. The CDR3 is 20 residues long. The CDR3 loop is CASSVEPGTSGIPNTGELFF. In DNA form, the CDR3 reads TGTGCCAGCAGCGTAGAACCCGGGACTAGCGGCATTCCGAACACCGGGGAGCTGTTTTTT.

This clonotype was found many times. V is TRBV3-1 and J is TRBJ2-3; D is possibly TRBD2 (5 bases). The CDR3 sequence is 12 residues long. Looked up from germline, CDR1 is LGHDT and CDR2 is YNNKEL (reference sequence). Between the trimmed V and J ends, which lost 0 bases and 11 bases, there was a span of 9 bases. The CDR3 DNA is TGTGCCAGCAGCCAAGATATAGGAGGGCAGTATTTT. Its protein product is CASSQDIGGQYF.

The chain has TRBV5-5 and TRBJ1-2, with D hard to call. The V end was cut by 0 bases, the J end by 0 bases, with 9 bases between. In germline, CDR1 is SGHKS, CDR2 YYEKEE (reference sequence). The CDR3 is made up of 15 amino acids. CDR3 sequence (DNA): TGTGCCAGCAGCTTGGCCAGCCGAACTAACTATGGCTACACCTTC. Protein product: CASSLASRTNYGYTF.

Many counts were recorded for this clonotype. The chain's CDR3 is CASSYSTLGSSTDTQYF. CDR3 nucleotides: TGTGCCAGCAGTTACTCCACCCTTGGATCTAGCACAGATACGCAGTATTTT. This chain joins TRBV6-2 or TRBV6-3 and TRBJ2-3; D ambiguous. From germline, CDR1 is MNHEY and CDR2 SVGEGT. The ends were cut back, 0 bases at V and 0 bases at J, with 13 bases in the middle. The CDR3 extends over 17 amino acids.

The chain recombines TRBV11-2 with TRBJ2-5; 7 nucleotides line up with TRBD2. Losses at the gene ends were 6 bases for V and 0 bases for J; bases not matched to a gene: 7. Germline V CDR1 and CDR2: SGHAT, FQNNGV. CDR3 size: 15 residues. CDR3 nucleotide sequence: TGTGCCAGCAGACCCCCCGGGAGGTACCAAGAGACCCAGTACTTC. It yields the protein CASRPPGRYQETQYF.

This clonotype turned up a few times. The rearrangement uses TRBV3-1 and TRBJ2-2; possible D gene TRBD2, 5 bases. The CDR3 covers 16 residues. CDR1 is LGHDT, CDR2 YNNKEL, per germline (reference sequence). V gave up 4 bases and J gave up 1 base, with 13 bases separating them. DNA of the CDR3: TGTGCCAGCAGCCGAGGCAGAACTAGGAACACCGGGGAGCTGTTTTTT. Translated, it gives CASSRGRTRNTGELFF. Drawing the rest from reference TRBV3-1 and TRBJ2-2, the complete variable domain is DTAVSQTPKYLVTQMGNDKSIKCEQNLGHDTMYWYKQDSKKFLKIMFSYNNKELIINETVPNRFSPKSPDKAHLNLHINSLELGDSAVYFCASSRGRTRNTGELFFGEGSRLTVL.

This clonotype was observed many times. The gene calls are TRBV2 and TRBJ2-3; D remains unclear. The CDR3 totals 11 residues. Germline CDR1 SNHLY, CDR2 FYNNEI. V gave up 7 bases and J gave up 6 bases, with 8 bases separating them. Here the CDR3 reads CASNLVDTQYF. The DNA for the CDR3 is TGTGCCAGCAACCTTGTTGATACGCAGTATTTT.

This chain links TRBV20-1 with TRBJ1-4, with D perhaps TRBD1 (5 bases). Germline V CDR1 and CDR2: DFQATT, SNEGSKA (reference sequence). The CDR3 length is 15 residues. V was clipped by 5 bases and J by 0 bases, with 13 bases between them. The CDR3 coding sequence is TGCAGTGCTCCAGGGAGTCTTGCAACTAATGAAAAACTGTTTTTT. This gives the protein CSAPGSLATNEKLFF.

Comment on this clonotype: With a much larger clone just one base away, this may be a read error. The genes are TRBV24-1 and TRBJ2-2; D perhaps matches TRBD2 (6 bases). The CDR3 runs to 13 residues. Germline V lookup: CDR1 KGHDR, CDR2 SFDVKD. CDR3 bases: TGTGCCACCAGCGGGGAGAGGCGCGGGGAGCTGGTTTTT. As protein: CATSGERRGELVF.

This clonotype was recorded at least ten times. The chain couples TRBV30 to TRBJ2-1, with D possibly TRBD2 on 6 matching bases. Germline values: CDR1 GTSNPN, CDR2 SVGIG (reference sequence). The CDR3 has 17 amino acids. V lost 1 base, J lost 1 base, and 17 bases lay in between. The CDR3 DNA follows: TGTGCCTGGAGTGGCCGGGGGATAGTTAAATCCTACAATGAGCAGTTCTTC. Protein sequence: CAWSGRGIVKSYNEQFF. Full variable domain (outside the CDR3, taken from reference TRBV30 and TRBJ2-1): SQTIHQWPATLVQPVGSPLSLECTVEGTSNPNLYWYRQAAGRGLQLLFYSVGIGQISSEVPQNLSASRPQDRQFILSSKKLLLSDSGFYLCAWSGRGIVKSYNEQFFGPGTRLTVL.

This clonotype was counted at least ten times. The genes are TRBV2 and TRBJ1-2, with D unresolved. V lost 4 bases and J lost 7, with 10 bases in between. CDR3 length equals 12 residues. Germline V gene sequence: CDR1 SNHLY, CDR2 FYNNEI. CDR3 sequence: CASSVLRAGYTF. CDR3 nucleotides: TGTGCCAGCAGTGTTTTAAGAGCTGGCTACACCTTC.

This clonotype was detected only a few times. This chain links TRBV9 with TRBJ1-2; the D is unclear. In germline, CDR1 is SGDLS, CDR2 YYNGEE. This CDR3 is built from 13 residues. V was pared by 1 base and J by 8 bases, with 12 bases between. CDR3 DNA sequence: TGTGCCAGCAGCGTAAGCGACACGGAAGGCTACACCTTC. Its protein product is CASSVSDTEGYTF.

This clonotype occurred many times. The chain links TRBV29-1 to TRBJ2-7, with 8 bases identical to TRBD1. From germline, CDR1 is SQVTM and CDR2 ANQGSEA. V lost 1 base and J lost 1; bases outside the gene matches: 6. This CDR3 region has 15 residues. The DNA of the CDR3 is TGCAGCGTTGAAGGTCGGACAGGGTTTTCCTACGAGCAGTACTTC. It translates to CSVEGRTGFSYEQYF.

This clonotype was seen at least ten times. The genes are TRBV6-5 and TRBJ2-2; D is ambiguous. The germline gives CDR1 MNHEY, CDR2 SVGAGI. The CDR3 extends over 17 amino acids. V was cut by 0 bases and J by 0 bases, with 11 bases left in between. The CDR3 coding sequence is TGTGCCAGCAGTTACTCGATGAGTGGTCCGAACACCGGGGAGCTGTTTTTT. Amino acids: CASSYSMSGPNTGELFF.

The rearrangement joins TRBV5-6 to TRBJ2-1; D remains unclear. The CDR3 covers 13 residues. Germline V gene sequence: CDR1 SGHDT, CDR2 YYEEEE. Between the trimmed V and J ends, which lost 3 bases and 5 bases, there was a span of 9 bases. The CDR3 DNA sequence: TGTGCCAGCAGCTACGACTTGAACAATGAGCAGTTCTTC. Its translation: CASSYDLNNEQFF.

This clonotype was detected many times. CDR3 bases: TGTGCCAGCATGAGGTTGACTGAAGCTTTCTTT. Protein product: CASMRLTEAFF. V gene TRBV2 combines with J gene TRBJ1-1, with D unclear. Germline assignment: CDR1 SNHLY and CDR2 FYNNEI. Deletions cut 7 bases from V and 5 bases from J, with 8 bases between. The CDR3 extends over 11 amino acids.

The rearrangement links TRBV28 to TRBJ1-5; no firm D call. Germline CDR1 and CDR2: MDHEN and SYDVKM. Trimming took off 11 bases at V and 2 bases at J, with 13 bases between the two ends. The CDR3 covers 13 residues. The CDR3, as DNA: TGTGCCGGCCGGCAGGACGGCAATCAGCCCCAGCATTTT. Translating it yields CAGRQDGNQPQHF.

The CDR3 here is CASSPGQGFDEQFF. The CDR3 bases are TGTGCCAGCAGCCCGGGACAGGGGTTCGATGAGCAGTTCTTC. The V call is TRBV6-2 or TRBV6-3, the J call TRBJ2-1; 10 bases agree with TRBD1. With 6 bases clipped from V and 8 bases from J, the junction kept 7 bases outside the gene matches. This CDR3 has 14 amino acids. Germline V gene sequence: CDR1 MNHEY, CDR2 SVGEGT.

The sample holds one count of this clonotype. Possible read error: a much larger clone is one base away. The chain combines TRBV11-1 with TRBJ2-1; 10 bases are a match to TRBD2. The CDR3 is 15 residues long. CDR1 SGHAT and CDR2 FQDESV come from the germline V gene (reference sequence). The CDR3 sequence: CASSPLAGEYNEQSF. The CDR3 bases are TGTGCCAGCAGCCCCCTAGCGGGGGAATACAATGAGCAGTCCTTC.

The gene calls are TRBV18 and TRBJ2-5, with D hard to call. The V end lost 2 bases, the J end lost 3 bases, and 16 bases lay between the germline ends. Looked up from germline, CDR1 is KGHSH and CDR2 is LQKENI. The CDR3 runs to 16 residues. This chain's CDR3 is CASSPDSSWLKETQYF. In DNA form, the CDR3 reads TGTGCCAGCTCACCAGACTCCTCCTGGCTTAAAGAGACCCAGTACTTC.

This clonotype was seen more than once but under ten times. The chain employs TRBV18 and TRBJ2-4, with 8 bases aligning to TRBD1. V shed 3 bases, J shed 2 bases, and the junction held 6 bases outside the gene matches. The CDR3 length is 16 residues. Germline V lookup: CDR1 KGHSH, CDR2 LQKENI. In DNA, the CDR3 is TGTGCCAGCTCACCTCCAGGGGGCGGAACCAAAAACATTCAGTACTTC. Residues: CASSPPGGGTKNIQYF.

The sample holds a few counts of this clonotype. The CDR3: CASSLGSGGISGNTIYF. Written as DNA, the CDR3 is TGCGCCAGCAGCTTGGGGTCCGGGGGGATCTCTGGAAACACCATATATTTT. The chain employs TRBV5-1 and TRBJ1-3, with a weak D call TRBD1 (5 bases). The length of the CDR3 is 17 residues. CDR1 SGHRS and CDR2 YFSETQ come from the germline V gene. With 0 bases removed from V and 0 bases from J, the gap between germline ends came to 13 bases.

The sample holds many counts of this clonotype. The rearrangement links TRBV29-1 to TRBJ2-3; the D is unclear. V shed 3 bases and J shed 0 bases, with 4 bases lying between them. CDR3 length: 12 amino acids. Germline CDR1 SQVTM, CDR2 ANQGSEA. The CDR3 bases are TGCAGCGTTGACCCCAGCACAGATACGCAGTATTTT. This encodes CSVDPSTDTQYF.